The 22 T cell receptor beta chains reported below all come from one sample, sequenced in a study of cytotoxic CD8 clonotypes in ibrutinib-treated CLL (TCRdb year 2021). To prepare the library, the immunoSEQ multiplex PCR assay was applied. Not all clones reach the TCRdb copy of this immuneACCESS table, which keeps in-frame sequences only. Checked studies attribute under half of the gap to unresolved V genes and leave the rest unexplained. The table for this sample lists tens of thousands of clones; around 52% of them were counted only once. The ten biggest clones cover roughly 25% of the sample. The time point label on this specimen signifies: progressive disease on ibrutinib. Sequences were derived from PBMCs, sampled at disease progression, from a patient treated with ibrutinib. The origin of the receptors is a human donor with chronic lymphocytic leukemia.

The chain uses TRBV10-3 and TRBJ2-1, with D perhaps matching TRBD2 (6 bases). Trimming pared 6 bases from V and 8 bases from J, leaving 23 bases between. Germline-derived CDR1 and CDR2 are ENHRY and SYGVKD. This CDR3 comprises 16 residues. The CDR3 reads CAIRGTGGVNADEQFF. The CDR3 DNA reads TGTGCCATCAGGGGGACCGGAGGGGTTAATGCCGATGAGCAGTTCTTC.

The V gene is TRBV10-3, the J gene TRBJ1-2; D is unclear. Germline V lookup: CDR1 ENHRY, CDR2 SYGVKD. This CDR3 comprises 14 residues. The V end lost 6 bases, the J end lost 4 bases, and 15 bases lay between the germline ends. The CDR3 sequence is CAISDQRSVYGYTF. The CDR3 coding sequence is TGTGCCATCAGCGATCAACGTAGTGTCTATGGCTACACCTTC.

This clone was picked up a small number of times. V gene TRBV28 combines with J gene TRBJ2-7; TRBD1 or TRBD2 may be the D gene (5 bases each). The CDR3 is 16 residues long. Germline V CDR1 and CDR2: MDHEN, SYDVKM. V lost 6 bases and J 0 bases, leaving 18 bases between the germline ends. This CDR3 reads CASRSLGRDGSYEQYF. The CDR3 nucleotides are TGTGCCAGCAGATCCCTTGGCAGGGACGGCTCCTACGAGCAGTACTTC.

This clone was counted only a few times. Compared with germline, one end of the junction differs, possibly owing to a read error. V gene TRBV27 combines with J gene TRBJ1-2; D is possibly TRBD1 (5 bases). CDR1 and CDR2 from the germline V gene are MNHEY and SMNVEV (reference sequence). This CDR3 contains 14 residues. CDR3 sequence: CASSISGPNYGYTF. CDR3 sequence (DNA): TGTGCCAGCAGTATATCAGGGCCTAACTATGGCTACACCTTC.

This clone has at least ten counts. CDR3 sequence reads: CASSYLRTGGDYGYTF. The CDR3 nucleotides read TGTGCCAGCAGTTACTTGCGGACAGGGGGCGACTATGGCTACACCTTC. The gene calls are TRBV6-5 and TRBJ1-2, with 11 bases that match TRBD1. The germline V gene has CDR1 MNHEY and CDR2 SVGAGI. V shed 1 base and J 3 bases; nucleotides not matched to a gene: 4. The CDR3 contains 16 residues.

The rearrangement links TRBV29-1 to TRBJ2-1; 10 bases map to TRBD2. The CDR3 has 14 residues. Germline V gene data show CDR1 as SQVTM and CDR2 as ANQGSEA. The trim removed 5 bases at V and 4 bases at J, leaving 5 bases unmatched. CDR3 sequence: CSVLLAGGYNEQFF. The DNA for the CDR3 is TGCAGCGTTTTATTAGCGGGGGGTTACAATGAGCAGTTCTTC.

This clone was seen at least ten times. As DNA, the CDR3 is TGCGCCAGCAGCTCCGGACAGAACACCGGGGAGCTGTTTTTT. Protein: CASSSGQNTGELFF. The chain has TRBV5-1 and TRBJ2-2; D perhaps matches TRBD1 (5 bases). The V end lost 3 bases, the J end lost 1 base, and 7 bases lay between the germline ends. This CDR3 contains 14 residues. Germline CDR1 reads SGHRS; CDR2 reads YFSETQ.

This rearrangement joins TRBV30 to TRBJ1-1; 7 nucleotides align to TRBD1. The CDR3 length is 13 residues. Trimming removed 3 bases from V and 8 bases from J; junction bases left unmatched: 9. The germline gives CDR1 GTSNPN, CDR2 SVGIG (reference sequence). The CDR3 region is CAWRKRGGEEAFF. The CDR3 DNA sequence: TGTGCCTGGAGGAAACGAGGGGGCGAGGAAGCTTTCTTT. The whole variable domain, remainder taken from reference TRBV30 and TRBJ1-1, is SQTIHQWPATLVQPVGSPLSLECTVEGTSNPNLYWYRQAAGRGLQLLFYSVGIGQISSEVPQNLSASRPQDRQFILSSKKLLLSDSGFYLCAWRKRGGEEAFFGQGTRLTVV.

This clone came up many times. The chain joins TRBV19 to TRBJ2-7; D is perhaps TRBD2 (5 bases). Germline V lookup: CDR1 LNHDA, CDR2 SQIVND (reference sequence). This CDR3 is built from 13 residues. Trimming shortened V by 6 bases and J by 0 bases, and 9 bases separated the two germline ends. CDR3 amino acids: CASSHGLSYEQYF. CDR3 DNA: TGTGCCAGTAGCCATGGACTCTCCTACGAGCAGTACTTC.

The chain links TRBV5-1 to TRBJ2-2; D might be TRBD1 (5 bases). Germline CDR1 reads SGHRS; CDR2 reads YFSETQ. With 4 bases removed from V and 1 base from J, the gap between germline ends came to 8 bases. The CDR3 has 14 amino acids. The CDR3 sequence is CASSPTGNTGELFF. The CDR3 coding sequence is TGCGCCAGCAGCCCAACAGGGAACACCGGGGAGCTGTTTTTT.

The chain combines TRBV5-1 with TRBJ2-2; unclear D gene. CDR3 length: 14 amino acids. Germline V lookup: CDR1 SGHRS, CDR2 YFSETQ. The V end lost 0 bases, the J end lost 3 bases, and 6 bases lay between the germline ends. Written as DNA, the CDR3 is TGCGCCAGCAGCTTGGCGACCGACACCGGGGAGCTGTTTTTT. Its protein is CASSLATDTGELFF.

V gene TRBV5-1 combines with J gene TRBJ2-5; D is possibly TRBD1 or TRBD2 (6 bases each). Germline V gene data show CDR1 as SGHRS and CDR2 as YFSETQ. The CDR3 extends over 14 amino acids. V lost 4 bases to trimming and J lost 4 bases, with 14 bases between them. CDR3 residues: CASSQTGAGETQYF. The CDR3 nucleotides are TGCGCCAGCAGCCAGACGGGGGCTGGAGAGACCCAGTACTTC.

The CDR3 here is CASSFRAATSNEKLFF. Here the CDR3 DNA reads TGCGCCAGCAGCTTCAGGGCTGCAACTTCGAATGAAAAACTGTTTTTT. This chain uses TRBV5-1 with TRBJ1-4; D is perhaps TRBD1 (5 bases). Per germline, CDR1 SGHRS and CDR2 YFSETQ. V lost 2 bases to trimming and J lost 5 bases, with 16 bases between them. The CDR3 runs to 16 residues.

The chain links TRBV4-3 to TRBJ1-2, with 7 bases aligning to TRBD1. Germline trimming cut 4 bases from V and 8 bases from J; bases unmatched to any gene: 4. The CDR3 is made up of 12 amino acids. The germline CDR1 and CDR2 sequences are LGHNA and YSLEER. CDR3 DNA: TGCGCCAGCAGCCTCCAGGGGGACGGCTACACCTTC. Protein: CASSLQGDGYTF.

This clone was found a few times. J is TRBJ1-2 and V is TRBV6-1; TRBD1 matches 8 bases. Germline V gene sequence: CDR1 MNHNS, CDR2 SASEGT. The CDR3 runs 14 residues. Trimming at V came to 4 bases and at J to 7 bases, leaving 8 bases not matched to a gene. The CDR3 nucleotides are TGTGCCAGCAGTGGTCCCACAGGGGGTCGTGGCTACACCTTC. Amino acids: CASSGPTGGRGYTF.

The chain carries TRBV25-1 and TRBJ2-1; 8 positions agree with TRBD2. J lost 2 bases, V lost 1 base, and 1 base had no gene match. CDR1 is MGHDK, CDR2 SYGVNS, per germline. The CDR3 consists of 15 residues. The CDR3 loop is CASSESGLAYNEQFF. Here the CDR3 DNA reads TGTGCCAGCAGTGAATCGGGACTAGCCTACAATGAGCAGTTCTTC.

A few counts support this clone. V gene TRBV29-1 combines with J gene TRBJ2-3; 16 bases are a match to TRBD2. The CDR3 loop spans 15 amino acids. Germline assignment: CDR1 SQVTM and CDR2 ANQGSEA. The junction had 8 bases not matched to a gene; V was cut back by 6 bases and J by 8 bases. Here the CDR3 reads CSVPGTSGRGGTQYF. The CDR3 region has the DNA TGCAGCGTGCCTGGGACTAGCGGGAGGGGAGGTACGCAGTATTTT.

The CDR3 nucleotides read TGTGCCAGCAGCAACCAAGGGGGGAGCTCCTACGAGCAGTACTTC. Protein: CASSNQGGSSYEQYF. The chain recombines TRBV7-2 with TRBJ2-7, with D perhaps given as TRBD1 or TRBD2 (6 bases each). V gave up 5 bases and J gave up 0 bases, with 14 bases separating them. The CDR3 extends over 15 amino acids. Germline CDR1 reads SGHTA; CDR2 reads FQGNSA.

V and J are TRBV10-2 and TRBJ2-1, with 8 nucleotides matching TRBD1. The CDR3 extends over 16 amino acids. The germline V gene has CDR1 WSHSY and CDR2 SAAADI. After removal of 2 bases from V and 5 bases from J, the junction contained 8 bases not matched to a gene. CDR3 protein: CASSETAGGRNNEQFF. CDR3 nucleotide sequence: TGCGCCAGCAGTGAGACCGCAGGGGGCAGGAACAATGAGCAGTTCTTC.

The gene calls are TRBV5-1 and TRBJ2-3; the D is unclear. Germline V gives CDR1 SGHRS, CDR2 YFSETQ. This CDR3 has 14 residues. Trimming pared 0 bases from V and 1 base from J, leaving 6 bases between. CDR3 DNA sequence: TGCGCCAGCAGCTTGGAACGGGGCACAGATACGCAGTATTTT. Protein product: CASSLERGTDTQYF.

The rearrangement uses TRBV7-3 and TRBJ2-1, with 10 positions matching TRBD2. Germline CDR1 SGHTA, CDR2 FQGTGA. Trimming took 5 bases from V and 4 from J; bases not matched to a gene: 5. CDR3 length: 15 amino acids. The CDR3 protein is CASSPGLATYNEQFF. CDR3 DNA sequence: TGTGCCAGCAGCCCGGGACTAGCGACATACAATGAGCAGTTCTTC.

With regard to this clone: A junction end diverges from the germline sequence, so it may reflect a read error. This chain links TRBV7-7 with TRBJ2-2; 9 bases are a match to TRBD2. The CDR3 is 16 amino acids. Germline lookup yields CDR1 SSHAT and CDR2 FNYEAQ (reference sequence). The CDR3 loop reads CASSLASSGITGELFF. In DNA form, the CDR3 reads TGTGCTAGCAGCTTAGCATCTAGCGGGATTACCGGGGAGCTGTTTTTT. Using reference TRBV7-7 and TRBJ2-2 for the parts outside the CDR3, the full variable domain is GAGVSQSPRYKVTKRGQDVTLRCDPISSHATLYWYQQALGQGPEFLTYFNYEAQPDKSGLPSDRFSAERPEGSISTLTIQRTEQRDSAMYRCASSLASSGITGELFFGEGSRLTVL.